Below, 30 T cell receptor beta chains from the same sample are listed, as sequenced in a study of OX40 agonist ivuxolimab in advanced cancers. Assay used: immunoSEQ multiplex PCR; TCRdb lists only in-frame clones, some missing. The data show 12,000 to 15,000 clones, 65% to 80% seen once. The sequences come from CD4+ or CD8+ T cells sorted from blood, collected in a trial of the OX40 agonist ivuxolimab. The source of these receptors is an adult with an advanced solid tumor such as melanoma, head and neck, liver or kidney cancer.

The chain carries TRBV7-2 and TRBJ2-7, with a weak D call TRBD1 (7 bases). CDR1 and CDR2 from the germline V gene are SGHTA and FQGNSA. The CDR3 is 14 residues long. Trimming took 3 bases from V and 3 from J, leaving 12 bases between them. Written as DNA, the CDR3 is TGTGCCAGCAGCTTTGGGACAGCGGGCTACGAGCAGTACTTC. It yields the protein CASSFGTAGYEQYF.

V is TRBV28 and J is TRBJ2-5; 7 nucleotides agree with TRBD1. J gave up 11 bases and V 3 bases, and 9 bases lay outside the gene matches. This CDR3 region has 13 residues. CDR1 is MDHEN and CDR2 is SYDVKM in the germline V gene. The CDR3 nucleotides read TGTGCCAGCAGTTTTGTCAGGGGGTGGGAGCAGTACTTC. Amino acids: CASSFVRGWEQYF. Complete variable domain (other parts from reference TRBV28 and TRBJ2-5): DVKVTQSSRYLVKRTGEKVFLECVQDMDHENMFWYRQDPGLGLRLIYFSYDVKMKEKGDIPEGYSVSREKKERFSLILESASTNQTSMYLCASSFVRGWEQYFGPGTRLLVL.

This clone was detected a few times. The chain recombines TRBV6-5 with TRBJ2-5; maybe TRBD2 (6 bases). Germline-derived CDR1 and CDR2 are MNHEY and SVGAGI. This CDR3 has 15 residues. V lost 5 bases to trimming and J lost 2 bases, with 15 bases between them. The CDR3 is CASSPTRLEQETQYF. The CDR3 coding sequence is TGTGCCAGCAGTCCGACTCGACTAGAGCAAGAGACCCAGTACTTC.

This clone ranks as medium-sized. V and J are TRBV19 and TRBJ1-1; 8 nucleotides match TRBD1. The CDR3 runs to 18 residues. V dropped 1 base and J dropped 3; count of bases not matched to a gene: 13. The germline gives CDR1 LNHDA, CDR2 SQIVND (reference sequence). The CDR3 sequence: CASSIGYRTGPEDTEAFF. The DNA for the CDR3 is TGTGCCAGTAGTATAGGCTATAGGACAGGGCCGGAGGACACTGAAGCTTTCTTT.

This sequence joins TRBV5-1 and TRBJ2-5, with 8 bases aligning to TRBD2. Per the germline V gene, CDR1 is SGHRS and CDR2 is YFSETQ. The CDR3 extends over 17 amino acids. Trimming cost V 3 bases and J 0 bases; bases outside gene matches: 10. The chain's CDR3 is CASSSHPPGGYQETQYF. CDR3 nucleotides: TGCGCCAGCAGCTCCCATCCCCCGGGGGGGTACCAAGAGACCCAGTACTTC.

The chain carries TRBV6-5 and TRBJ2-7; D possibly corresponds to TRBD2 (6 bases). CDR1 MNHEY and CDR2 SVGAGI come from the germline V gene. V was shortened by 3 bases and J by 3 bases, with 15 bases between the two germline ends. The CDR3 is 15 residues long. The CDR3 sequence is CASSYSTAGSYEQYF. The CDR3 nucleotides read TGTGCCAGCAGTTATTCGACGGCGGGGAGCTACGAGCAGTACTTC.

The chain combines TRBV7-8 with TRBJ2-4; 9 bases align to TRBD2. This CDR3 is 17 amino acids long. The V gene's germline CDR1 is SGHVS and CDR2 FQNEAQ. The trim removed 4 bases at V and 1 base at J, leaving 8 bases unmatched. This CDR3 is CASSSRSSGTAKNIQYF. The CDR3, as DNA: TGTGCCAGCAGCTCACGATCTAGCGGGACGGCCAAAAACATTCAGTACTTC.

The V and J genes are TRBV7-6 and TRBJ2-7; the D gene is possibly TRBD1 (6 bases). V lost 6 bases and J 3 bases, leaving 12 bases between the germline ends. CDR3 length: 13 amino acids. Germline CDR1 reads SGHVS; CDR2 reads FNYEAQ. Here the CDR3 reads CASSTGIYYEQYF. DNA for the CDR3: TGTGCCAGCAGTACAGGGATTTACTACGAGCAGTACTTC.

The chain links TRBV5-1 to TRBJ2-1; TRBD1 matches 9 bases. The germline CDR1 and CDR2 sequences are SGHRS and YFSETQ. The CDR3 has 18 residues. Germline trimming cut 4 bases from V and 2 bases from J; bases unmatched to any gene: 13. In DNA, the CDR3 is TGCGCCAGCAGCCTTTTTCCCGACAGGGGGGGTGCCTACAATGAGCAGTTCTTC. Amino acids: CASSLFPDRGGAYNEQFF.

J is TRBJ2-3 and V is TRBV7-7, with TRBD2 matching over 13 bases. The germline gives CDR1 SSHAT, CDR2 FNYEAQ (reference sequence). This CDR3 has 15 amino acids. The ends lost 5 bases at V and 3 bases at J; junction bases unmatched: 2. This chain's CDR3 is CASSRTSGSTDTQYF. DNA for the CDR3: TGTGCCAGCAGCCGGACTAGCGGGAGTACAGATACGCAGTATTTT. The full variable domain, in which reference TRBV7-7 and TRBJ2-3 provide the parts outside the CDR3, is GAGVSQSPRYKVTKRGQDVTLRCDPISSHATLYWYQQALGQGPEFLTYFNYEAQPDKSGLPSDRFSAERPEGSISTLTIQRTEQRDSAMYRCASSRTSGSTDTQYFGPGTRLTVL.

This chain connects TRBV7-9 to TRBJ2-2, with D perhaps TRBD1 (6 bases). Trimming removed 4 bases at V and 4 bases at J, with 16 bases between. CDR3 length equals 16 residues. The germline gives CDR1 SEHNR, CDR2 FQNEAQ (reference sequence). The CDR3: CASSSSDRFPTGELFF. The CDR3, as DNA: TGTGCCAGCAGCTCCTCAGACAGGTTTCCCACCGGGGAGCTGTTTTTT.

The chain is built from TRBV11-2 and TRBJ1-5; no reliable D call. This CDR3 has 13 amino acids. Germline V gene sequence: CDR1 SGHAT, CDR2 FQNNGV. The V and J ends lost 5 bases and 5 bases respectively, with 10 bases between them. This CDR3 reads CASSPDTDQPQHF. The CDR3 DNA is TGTGCCAGCAGCCCCGACACAGATCAGCCCCAGCATTTT.

The chain has TRBV27 and TRBJ2-7; maybe TRBD2 (6 bases). The CDR3 spans 13 residues. Germline CDR1 reads MNHEY; CDR2 reads SMNVEV (reference sequence). Trimming removed 1 base at V and 3 bases at J, with 7 bases between. The CDR3 reads CASSLFGGYEQYF. In nucleotides, the CDR3 is TGTGCCAGCAGTTTATTCGGGGGCTACGAGCAGTACTTC.

The rearrangement joins TRBV27 to TRBJ2-7; D gene uncertain. Germline V gene lookup returns CDR1 MNHEY and CDR2 SMNVEV (reference sequence). V lost 5 bases and J lost 5, with 10 bases in between. This CDR3 contains 12 residues. CDR3 loop: CASSPSLHEQYF. The CDR3 DNA reads as TGTGCCAGCAGTCCCAGCCTCCACGAGCAGTACTTC.

The chain is built from TRBV7-3 and TRBJ1-1; TRBD1 might be the D (6 bases). CDR3 length: 16 amino acids. Germline V CDR1 and CDR2: SGHTA, FQGTGA. Trimming cost V 1 base and J 0 bases, with 12 bases left between them. CDR3 nucleotides: TGTGCCAGCAGCTTAAATGGGGGGCGCGTGAACACTGAAGCTTTCTTT. It encodes CASSLNGGRVNTEAFF.

This clone has just one count. The chain employs TRBV19 and TRBJ2-3; TRBD2 agrees at 7 bases. V lost 3 bases, J lost 0 bases, and 3 bases stayed unmatched. This CDR3 comprises 15 residues. Germline V gene lookup returns CDR1 LNHDA and CDR2 SQIVND (reference sequence). CDR3: CASSISGVSTDTQYF. The CDR3 DNA is TGTGCCAGTAGTATCAGCGGGGTTAGCACAGATACGCAGTATTTT.

V and J are TRBV27 and TRBJ2-7, with D possibly matching TRBD2 (5 bases). Germline V gene data show CDR1 as MNHEY and CDR2 as SMNVEV (reference sequence). The CDR3 covers 14 residues. Trimming pared 4 bases from V and 4 bases from J, leaving 14 bases between. DNA for the CDR3: TGTGCCAGCAGTTCTTCCACTAGAGGTTACGAGCAGTACTTC. Its translation is CASSSSTRGYEQYF.

This clone appeared a single time. The genes are TRBV7-9 and TRBJ2-7; D gene ambiguous. Trimming pared 3 bases from V and 2 bases from J, leaving 17 bases between. Germline CDR1 reads SEHNR; CDR2 reads FQNEAQ (reference sequence). The CDR3 length is 16 residues. The CDR3 loop reads CASSFFASVGTYEQYF. CDR3 DNA sequence: TGTGCCAGCAGCTTTTTTGCTTCGGTAGGAACCTACGAGCAGTACTTC.

This rearrangement joins TRBV7-9 to TRBJ2-3; the match to TRBD2 covers 7 bases. The CDR3 has 15 residues. CDR1 and CDR2 (germline): SEHNR, FQNEAQ (reference sequence). Trimming removed 6 bases from V and 3 bases from J; junction bases left unmatched: 9. The CDR3 DNA follows: TGTGCCAGCAGTCAACTGCCTAGCGGAACAGATACGCAGTATTTT. Translating it yields CASSQLPSGTDTQYF.

This rearrangement joins TRBV28 to TRBJ1-3; D not resolved. Trimming removed 6 bases from V and 0 bases from J, with 9 bases in between. CDR3 length equals 14 residues. From germline, CDR1 is MDHEN and CDR2 SYDVKM. The CDR3 sequence is CASRTAASGNTIYF. The CDR3 coding sequence is TGTGCCAGCAGAACAGCTGCCTCTGGAAACACCATATATTTT.

The J gene is TRBJ2-1, the V gene TRBV13; 14 bases line up with TRBD2. Germline CDR1 reads PRHDT; CDR2 reads FYEKMQ (reference sequence). CDR3 length: 17 amino acids. Trimming cost V 3 bases and J 1 base; bases outside gene matches: 2. In DNA, the CDR3 is TGTGCCAGCAGCTTTGGGACTAGCGGGAGTTCCTACAATGAGCAGTTCTTC. It specifies CASSFGTSGSSYNEQFF.

This clone was found a few times. The gene calls are TRBV30 and TRBJ1-1, with D unresolved. Trimming took off 2 bases at V and 7 bases at J, with 8 bases between the two ends. Germline loops: CDR1 GTSNPN, CDR2 SVGIG (reference sequence). The CDR3 spans 11 residues. Written as DNA, the CDR3 is TGTGCCTGGAGTCGCAATAGTGAAGCTTTCTTT. Translating it yields CAWSRNSEAFF.

This chain joins TRBV7-9 and TRBJ2-1; 8 positions agree with TRBD2. V shed 2 bases and J 3 bases; nucleotides not matched to a gene: 9. The CDR3 is 17 residues long. Germline CDR1 is SEHNR and CDR2 is FQNEAQ (reference sequence). The CDR3 region is CASSLTSGGRNYNEQFF. The CDR3 DNA reads TGTGCCAGCAGCTTAACTAGCGGAGGACGTAACTACAATGAGCAGTTCTTC.

The CDR3 region has the DNA TGTGCCAGTAGTATAGAGGGGACAGGGTCCTACGAGCAGTACTTC. Its translation is CASSIEGTGSYEQYF. The chain recombines TRBV19 with TRBJ2-7; 9 bases are a match to TRBD1. Germline V gene data show CDR1 as LNHDA and CDR2 as SQIVND (reference sequence). The CDR3 has 15 amino acids. Unmatched junction bases numbered 1, after V lost 0 bases and J lost 1 base.

This clone was observed a handful of times. The V and J genes are TRBV11-3 and TRBJ2-5; D ambiguous. The CDR3 extends over 16 amino acids. V was trimmed by 4 bases and J by 2 bases, leaving 17 bases between them. Germline V gives CDR1 SGHNT, CDR2 YENEEA. The CDR3 coding sequence is TGTGCCAGCAGCTCCCCGTTCGGAGTGCGACAAGAGACCCAGTACTTC. Protein: CASSSPFGVRQETQYF. The full variable domain, its missing parts supplied by reference TRBV11-3 and TRBJ2-5, is EAGVVQSPRYKIIEKKQPVAFWCNPISGHNTLYWYLQNLGQGPELLIRYENEEAVDDSQLPKDRFSAERLKGVDSTLKIQPAELGDSAVYLCASSSPFGVRQETQYFGPGTRLLVL.

This chain uses TRBV7-9 with TRBJ2-7; D unresolved. This CDR3 has 14 amino acids. Germline CDR1 and CDR2: SEHNR and FQNEAQ (reference sequence). V lost 5 bases, J lost 2 bases, and 13 bases lay in between. CDR3 sequence (DNA): TGTGCCAGCAGCATACAAGGTGGGGCCTACGAGCAGTACTTC. It yields the protein CASSIQGGAYEQYF. Based on the CDR3 plus reference TRBV7-9 and TRBJ2-7, the full variable domain is DTGVSQNPRHKITKRGQNVTFRCDPISEHNRLYWYRQTLGQGPEFLTYFQNEAQLEKSRLLSDRFSAERPKGSFSTLEIQRTEQGDSAMYLCASSIQGGAYEQYFGPGTRLTVT.

V is TRBV28 and J is TRBJ1-1; 7 bases agree with TRBD1. The CDR3 has 16 residues. Per the germline V gene, CDR1 is MDHEN and CDR2 is SYDVKM. J lost 6 bases, V lost 2 bases, and 12 bases had no gene match. The CDR3 here is CASSLLWTDRSAEAFF. Here the CDR3 DNA reads TGTGCCAGCAGTTTACTATGGACGGACAGGTCCGCTGAAGCTTTCTTT.

This sequence joins TRBV5-1 and TRBJ2-2, with 10 bases aligning to TRBD2. Germline V CDR1 and CDR2: SGHRS, YFSETQ. J lost 4 bases, V lost 0 bases, and 6 bases had no gene match. This CDR3 contains 17 residues. The CDR3 DNA reads as TGCGCCAGCAGCTTGGGGCAAGCGGGAGGGATCACCGGGGAGCTGTTTTTT. It translates to CASSLGQAGGITGELFF.

The chain has TRBV10-3 and TRBJ2-7, with 14 bases lining up with TRBD2. J lost 4 bases, V lost 3 bases, and 20 bases had no gene match. CDR3 length equals 21 residues. Germline CDR1 reads ENHRY; CDR2 reads SYGVKD. The CDR3 loop is CAISDPGTTSGRGSGIYEQYF. The DNA for the CDR3 is TGTGCCATCAGTGATCCTGGAACGACTAGCGGGAGGGGCAGTGGTATATACGAGCAGTACTTC.

The chain joins TRBV7-9 to TRBJ1-3; TRBD1 is a possible D gene (6 bases). Trimming removed 5 bases at V and 2 bases at J, with 13 bases between. This CDR3 comprises 15 residues. CDR1 SEHNR and CDR2 FQNEAQ come from the germline V gene (reference sequence). Written as DNA, the CDR3 is TGTGCCAGCAGCCACCAGACAGGCACTGGAAACACCATATATTTT. This gives the protein CASSHQTGTGNTIYF.